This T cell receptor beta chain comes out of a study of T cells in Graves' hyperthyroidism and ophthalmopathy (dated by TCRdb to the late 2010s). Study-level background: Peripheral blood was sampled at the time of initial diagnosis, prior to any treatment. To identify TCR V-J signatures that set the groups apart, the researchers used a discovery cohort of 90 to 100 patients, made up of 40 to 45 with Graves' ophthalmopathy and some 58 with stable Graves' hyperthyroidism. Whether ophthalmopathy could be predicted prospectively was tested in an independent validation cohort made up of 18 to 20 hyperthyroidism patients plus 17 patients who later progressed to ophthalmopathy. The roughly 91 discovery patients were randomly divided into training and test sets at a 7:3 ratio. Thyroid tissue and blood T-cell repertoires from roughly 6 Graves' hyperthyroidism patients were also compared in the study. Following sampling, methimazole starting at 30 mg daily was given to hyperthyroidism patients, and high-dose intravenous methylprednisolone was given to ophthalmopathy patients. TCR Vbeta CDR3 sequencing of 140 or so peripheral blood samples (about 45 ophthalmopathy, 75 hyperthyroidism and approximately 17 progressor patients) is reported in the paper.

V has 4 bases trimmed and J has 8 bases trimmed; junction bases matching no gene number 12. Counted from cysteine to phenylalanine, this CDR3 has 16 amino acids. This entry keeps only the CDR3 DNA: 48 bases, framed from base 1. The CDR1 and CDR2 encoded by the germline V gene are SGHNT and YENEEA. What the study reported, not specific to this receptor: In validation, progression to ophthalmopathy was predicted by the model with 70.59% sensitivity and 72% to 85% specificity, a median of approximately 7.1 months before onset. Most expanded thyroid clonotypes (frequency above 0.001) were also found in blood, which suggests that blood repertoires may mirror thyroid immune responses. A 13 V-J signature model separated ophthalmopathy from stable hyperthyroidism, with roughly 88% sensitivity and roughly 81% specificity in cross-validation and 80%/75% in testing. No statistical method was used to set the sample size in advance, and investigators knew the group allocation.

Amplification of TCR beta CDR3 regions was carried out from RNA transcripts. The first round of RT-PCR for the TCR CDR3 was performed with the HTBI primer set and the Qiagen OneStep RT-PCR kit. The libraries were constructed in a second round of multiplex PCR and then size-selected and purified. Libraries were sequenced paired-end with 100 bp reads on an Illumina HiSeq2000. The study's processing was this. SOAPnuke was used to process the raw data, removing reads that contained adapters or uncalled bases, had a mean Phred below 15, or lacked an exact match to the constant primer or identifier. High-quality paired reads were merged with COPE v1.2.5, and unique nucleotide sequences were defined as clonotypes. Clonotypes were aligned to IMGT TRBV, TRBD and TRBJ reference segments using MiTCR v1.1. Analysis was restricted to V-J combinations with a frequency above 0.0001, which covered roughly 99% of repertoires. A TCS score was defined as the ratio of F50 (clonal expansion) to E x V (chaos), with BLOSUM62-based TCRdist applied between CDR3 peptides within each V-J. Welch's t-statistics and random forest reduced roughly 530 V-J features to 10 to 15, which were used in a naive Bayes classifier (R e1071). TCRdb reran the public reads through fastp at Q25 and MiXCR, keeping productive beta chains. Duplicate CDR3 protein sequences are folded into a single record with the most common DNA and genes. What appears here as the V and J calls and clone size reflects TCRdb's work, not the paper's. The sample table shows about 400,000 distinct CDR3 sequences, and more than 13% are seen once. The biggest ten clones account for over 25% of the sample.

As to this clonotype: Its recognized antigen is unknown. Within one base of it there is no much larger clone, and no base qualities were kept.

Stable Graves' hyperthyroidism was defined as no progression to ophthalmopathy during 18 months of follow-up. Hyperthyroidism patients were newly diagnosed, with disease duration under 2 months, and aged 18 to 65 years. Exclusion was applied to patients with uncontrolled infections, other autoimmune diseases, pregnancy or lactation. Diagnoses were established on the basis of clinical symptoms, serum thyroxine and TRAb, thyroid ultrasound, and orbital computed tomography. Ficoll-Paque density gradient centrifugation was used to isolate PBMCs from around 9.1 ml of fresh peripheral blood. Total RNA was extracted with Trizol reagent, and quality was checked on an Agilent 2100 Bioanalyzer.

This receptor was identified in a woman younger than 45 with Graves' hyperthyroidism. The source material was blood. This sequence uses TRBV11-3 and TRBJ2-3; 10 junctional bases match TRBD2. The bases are TGTGCCAGCAGCTCCAGTCAGGACCTAGCGGGAGCTACGCAGTATTTT. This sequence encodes CASSSSQDLAGATQYF. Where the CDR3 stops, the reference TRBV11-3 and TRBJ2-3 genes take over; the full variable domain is EAGVVQSPRYKIIEKKQPVAFWCNPISGHNTLYWYLQNLGQGPELLIRYENEEAVDDSQLPKDRFSAERLKGVDSTLKIQPAELGDSAVYLCASSSSQDLAGATQYFGPGTRLTVL.